What follows are 27 T cell receptor beta chains derived from one specimen sequenced in a study of T cell responses to AZD1222 COVID-19 vaccine. Sequenced by immunoSEQ multiplex PCR; TCRdb stores in-frame clones only, minus some. The data show approximately 180,000 clones, with approximately 92% seen just once and about 10% held by the top ten. The sequences come from peripheral blood, collected on day 0 of AZD1222 vaccination. The receptor set was obtained from an adult in good health.

The J gene is TRBJ1-2, the V gene TRBV19, with D unclear. CDR1 and CDR2 (germline): LNHDA, SQIVND (reference sequence). The V end was cut by 1 base, the J end by 7 bases, with 16 bases between. This CDR3 is 15 amino acids long. In nucleotides, the CDR3 is TGTGCCAGTAGTATAGCCCAATCCGGTGCAACTGGCTACACCTTC. Protein product: CASSIAQSGATGYTF.

This chain joins TRBV4-1 and TRBJ1-1, with 11 bases matching TRBD1. V trimming: 4 bases; J trimming: 5 bases; junction bases outside the gene matches: 3. This CDR3 contains 14 residues. The germline gives CDR1 MGHRA, CDR2 YSYEKL. The CDR3 DNA reads TGCGCCAGCAGCCGAGGACAGGGGGCTACTGAAGCTTTCTTT. It codes for CASSRGQGATEAFF.

V gene TRBV11-2 combines with J gene TRBJ2-7; D uncertain. The germline V and J ends were trimmed by 5 bases and 0 bases, with 14 bases remaining between them. This CDR3 spans 15 amino acids. The germline V gene has CDR1 SGHAT and CDR2 FQNNGV. For the CDR3, the DNA is TGTGCCAGCAGCCCAGGTCCGGCAAGCTCCTACGAGCAGTACTTC. It codes for CASSPGPASSYEQYF.

The chain is built from TRBV7-9 and TRBJ1-3; no definite D call. Germline CDR1 is SEHNR and CDR2 is FQNEAQ (reference sequence). V was shortened by 0 bases and J by 4 bases, with 13 bases between the two germline ends. The CDR3 runs to 16 residues. The CDR3 bases are TGTGCCAGCAGCTTAGCGTCGGGGAGACCCGGAAACACCATATATTTT. Its protein is CASSLASGRPGNTIYF.

V usage is TRBV30 and J usage is TRBJ1-3; unclear D gene. The ends were cut back, 5 bases at V and 0 bases at J, with 8 bases in the middle. Per the germline V gene, CDR1 is GTSNPN and CDR2 is SVGIG (reference sequence). This CDR3 comprises 13 residues. CDR3 protein: CAWAFSSGNTIYF. The CDR3 nucleotides are TGTGCCTGGGCCTTTAGCTCTGGAAACACCATATATTTT.

The sample holds one count of this clone. The V and J genes are TRBV2 and TRBJ2-7; 11 positions agree with TRBD2. The CDR3 extends over 15 amino acids. J was trimmed by 5 bases and V by 4 bases; bases with no gene match: 7. CDR1 and CDR2 (germline): SNHLY, FYNNEI. This chain's CDR3 is CASSARLAGSHEQYF. The DNA of the CDR3 is TGTGCCAGCAGTGCCAGACTAGCGGGGTCTCACGAGCAGTACTTC.

V is TRBV11-2 and J is TRBJ1-3; 7 bases map to TRBD1. CDR3 length: 17 residues. Germline assignment: CDR1 SGHAT and CDR2 FQNNGV. After removal of 5 bases from V and 0 bases from J, the junction contained 10 bases not matched to a gene. The CDR3 nucleotides are TGTGCCAGCAGCGCCAACAGGGGCCAGTCCTCTGGAAACACCATATATTTT. Amino acid sequence: CASSANRGQSSGNTIYF.

The rearrangement joins TRBV4-2 to TRBJ2-7; D tentatively reads TRBD1 or TRBD2 (5 bases each). CDR1 and CDR2 (germline): LGHNA, YNFKEQ. This CDR3 region has 14 residues. Trimming cost V 1 base and J 4 bases, with 11 bases left between them. CDR3: CASSQGGSGYEQYF. The CDR3 nucleotides read TGTGCCAGCAGCCAAGGGGGGAGTGGTTACGAGCAGTACTTC.

V and J are TRBV12-3 or TRBV12-4 and TRBJ2-2, with D uncertain. Trimming pared 3 bases from V and 3 bases from J, leaving 2 bases between. CDR3 length: 12 residues. The CDR3 here is CASSFYTGELFF. In nucleotides, the CDR3 is TGTGCCAGCAGTTTCTACACCGGGGAGCTGTTTTTT.

This clone was observed a few times. The rearrangement links TRBV10-3 to TRBJ1-2; 8 positions agree with TRBD1. The CDR3 totals 13 residues. Germline values: CDR1 ENHRY, CDR2 SYGVKD. J gave up 8 bases and V 7 bases, and 9 bases lay outside the gene matches. CDR3 nucleotides: TGTGCCATCAACGGACAGGGATTAGAGGGCTACACCTTC. This codes for CAINGQGLEGYTF.

This chain links TRBV5-4 with TRBJ1-1; 8 nucleotides line up with TRBD1. Germline V gene lookup returns CDR1 SGHNT and CDR2 YYREEE (reference sequence). CDR3 length: 13 amino acids. V trimming: 5 bases; J trimming: 2 bases; junction bases outside the gene matches: 2. CDR3 residues: CASRGQVNTEAFF. For the CDR3, the DNA is TGTGCCAGCAGGGGACAGGTAAACACTGAAGCTTTCTTT.

The gene calls are TRBV6-2 or TRBV6-3 and TRBJ1-1; 9 bases match TRBD1. CDR1 is MNHEY and CDR2 is SVGEGT in the germline V gene. With V trimmed by 0 bases and J by 5 bases, 1 base remained unmatched. This CDR3 contains 14 residues. The CDR3 loop reads CASSYSTGGTEAFF. The CDR3 DNA follows: TGTGCCAGCAGTTACTCGACAGGGGGAACTGAAGCTTTCTTT.

The chain uses TRBV2 and TRBJ1-1, with D uncertain. Germline lookup yields CDR1 SNHLY and CDR2 FYNNEI. CDR3 length: 14 residues. V dropped 3 bases and J dropped 4 bases, with 12 bases sitting between them. The CDR3, as DNA: TGTGCCAGCAGTGAGATGGGCGCTGGCACTGAAGCTTTCTTT. Translation gives CASSEMGAGTEAFF.

This chain links TRBV5-1 with TRBJ2-3; D gene ambiguous. Looked up from germline, CDR1 is SGHRS and CDR2 is YFSETQ. Deletions cut 0 bases from V and 4 bases from J, with 9 bases between. The CDR3 contains 14 residues. The DNA for the CDR3 is TGCGCCAGCAGCTTGGAGGGTTCGGCAGATACGCAGTATTTT. As protein: CASSLEGSADTQYF.

The chain couples TRBV15 to TRBJ2-7; 11 bases map to TRBD2. V lost 3 bases to trimming and J lost 3 bases; unmatched junction nucleotides: 4. The CDR3 has 15 residues. CDR1 is LNHNV, CDR2 YYDKDF, per germline (reference sequence). DNA of the CDR3: TGTGCCACCAGCAGGGGACTAGCGGTACTCTACGAGCAGTACTTC. It specifies CATSRGLAVLYEQYF.

The V gene is TRBV6-5, the J gene TRBJ2-1; 13 bases agree with TRBD2. V was pared by 6 bases and J by 7 bases, with 6 bases of the junction left unmatched. Germline lookup yields CDR1 MNHEY and CDR2 SVGAGI. The CDR3 is made up of 15 amino acids. The CDR3 protein is CASRRTSGRLNEQFF. DNA for the CDR3: TGTGCCAGCAGAAGGACTAGCGGGAGATTGAATGAGCAGTTCTTC.

V is TRBV5-6 and J is TRBJ2-7; D ambiguous. V lost 2 bases to trimming and J lost 3 bases, with 12 bases between them. The CDR3 covers 14 residues. The germline gives CDR1 SGHDT, CDR2 YYEEEE. The CDR3: CASSLSSVNYEQYF. CDR3 bases: TGTGCCAGCAGCTTATCGAGTGTTAACTACGAGCAGTACTTC.

The chain carries TRBV7-9 and TRBJ1-5; D unresolved. Germline CDR1 reads SEHNR; CDR2 reads FQNEAQ (reference sequence). The CDR3 covers 14 residues. Deletions cut 5 bases from V and 3 bases from J, with 11 bases between. CDR3 sequence: CASSPLGVNQPQHF. CDR3 bases: TGTGCCAGCAGCCCCCTGGGAGTCAATCAGCCCCAGCATTTT.

This clone appeared once. The J gene is TRBJ1-1, the V gene TRBV12-3 or TRBV12-4; D remains ambiguous. CDR3 length: 13 amino acids. V was trimmed by 6 bases and J by 3 bases, leaving 11 bases between them. CDR3 sequence reads: CASSPWRDTEAFF. CDR3 bases: TGTGCCAGCAGCCCTTGGAGGGACACTGAAGCTTTCTTT.

The chain employs TRBV6-5 and TRBJ1-4; possible D gene TRBD1, 5 bases. The length of the CDR3 is 15 residues. V gave up 10 bases and J gave up 0 bases, with 15 bases separating them. Germline CDR1 reads MNHEY; CDR2 reads SVGAGI. The CDR3 region has the DNA TGTGCCACCCTAAGACAGCCTACAACTAATGAAAAACTGTTTTTT. Residues: CATLRQPTTNEKLFF.

The chain recombines TRBV7-2 with TRBJ1-2, with D tentatively TRBD1 (6 bases). Germline assignment: CDR1 SGHTA and CDR2 FQGNSA. The CDR3 contains 14 residues. V lost 1 base, J lost 8 bases, and 14 bases lay in between. CDR3 in DNA: TGTGCCAGCAGCTTAGTCTTGGCCGGGGGCGGCTACACCTTC. Its protein is CASSLVLAGGGYTF.

V and J are TRBV6-5 and TRBJ2-1, with D possibly matching TRBD1 (6 bases). The CDR3 consists of 13 residues. The germline gives CDR1 MNHEY, CDR2 SVGAGI. V was shortened by 0 bases and J by 6 bases, with 6 bases between the two germline ends. DNA of the CDR3: TGTGCCAGCAGTTACTCACAGGGCAATGAGCAGTTCTTC. It encodes CASSYSQGNEQFF.

The rearrangement links TRBV5-6 to TRBJ1-1, with 8 bases aligning to TRBD1. CDR3 length equals 17 residues. Germline V gives CDR1 SGHDT, CDR2 YYEEEE. The V and J ends lost 1 base and 2 bases, in that order; junction bases with no gene match: 10. The CDR3 sequence is CASSLSWTTGENTEAFF. The CDR3 DNA sequence: TGTGCCAGCAGCTTGTCTTGGACGACAGGGGAAAACACTGAAGCTTTCTTT. Full variable domain (missing parts from reference TRBV5-6 and TRBJ1-1): DAGVTQSPTHLIKTRGQQVTLRCSPKSGHDTVSWYQQALGQGPQFIFQYYEEEERQRGNFPDRFSGHQFPNYSSELNVNALLLGDSALYLCASSLSWTTGENTEAFFGQGTRLTVV.

The chain uses TRBV10-3 and TRBJ2-6, with D perhaps matching TRBD2 (5 bases). CDR3 size: 15 residues. Trimming took off 4 bases at V and 0 bases at J, with 7 bases between the two ends. CDR1 is ENHRY, CDR2 SYGVKD, per germline. The CDR3 protein is CAISGEFSGANVLTF. CDR3 DNA: TGTGCCATCAGTGGGGAGTTCTCTGGGGCCAACGTCCTGACTTTC.

The chain is built from TRBV6-2 or TRBV6-3 and TRBJ2-5; D gene unclear. Germline CDR1 and CDR2: MNHEY and SVGEGT. V was shortened by 4 bases and J by 1 base, with 13 bases between the two germline ends. The CDR3 has 15 residues. CDR3 sequence (DNA): TGTGCCAGCAGTTCGGGCCCTCTGAGCCAAGAGACCCAGTACTTC. This codes for CASSSGPLSQETQYF.

V usage is TRBV27 and J usage is TRBJ2-7, with 10 bases aligning to TRBD2. Germline trimming cut 4 bases from V and 3 bases from J; bases unmatched to any gene: 12. This CDR3 comprises 17 residues. Germline V gene lookup returns CDR1 MNHEY and CDR2 SMNVEV (reference sequence). CDR3 region: CASSSRTSGNAYYEQYF. The CDR3 nucleotides read TGTGCCAGCAGTTCCCGGACTAGCGGAAACGCCTACTACGAGCAGTACTTC.

The rearrangement uses TRBV3-1 (or the pseudogene TRBV3-2) and TRBJ2-6; tentatively, D is TRBD2 (5 bases). Germline CDR1 reads LGHDT; CDR2 reads YNNKEL (reference sequence). V was trimmed by 3 bases and J by 0 bases, leaving 15 bases between them. The CDR3 runs 18 residues. The CDR3 sequence is CASSQRARTGSGANVLTF. DNA of the CDR3: TGTGCCAGCAGCCAGAGGGCGAGGACGGGCTCTGGGGCCAACGTCCTGACTTTC.